A selection of T cell receptor beta chains follows, all from one sample in a study of cytomegalovirus exposure and HLA in healthy donors. The repertoire was sequenced with immunoSEQ multiplex PCR; TCRdb's copy has only in-frame clones and lacks some. The repertoire holds about 120,000 clones, with around 74% as singletons. Sequenced sample: PBMCs. Receptors were obtained from a man aged 55 to 69 in good health and CMV-seropositive. The CDR3 runs from the conserved cysteine through the conserved F or W. A D gene is named only where the DNA matches it firmly. Only some rows state a clone size, as once, few, many or a class for expanded clones.

j_gene	v_gene	d_gene	abundance	CDR3nt	CDR3aa
TRBJ1-1	TRBV5-1	-	-	TGCGCCAGCAGCTTGTTGTCCGGGGGCACTGAAGCTTTCTTT	CASSLLSGGTEAFF
TRBJ2-7	TRBV28	-	once	TGTGCCAGCAGTTTAAGTAGCGTCTCCTACGAGCAGTACTTC	CASSLSSVSYEQYF
TRBJ2-1	TRBV19	-	few	TGTGCCAGTAGTGTTGGGCCTCTCGAACACAATGAGCAGTTCTTC	CASSVGPLEHNEQFF
TRBJ1-1	TRBV7-9	-	-	TGTGCCAGCAGCTCCCGACAGGCGTTGAACACTGAAGCTTTCTTT	CASSSRQALNTEAFF
TRBJ2-5	TRBV5-1	TRBD2	-	TGCGCCAGCAGCTTAAGCGGGGGTGGGCGAGAGACCCAGTACTTC	CASSLSGGGRETQYF
TRBJ2-2	TRBV7-2	-	-	TGTGCCAGCAGCTTGGGCCAGTTCGCCGGGGAGCTGTTTTTT	CASSLGQFAGELFF
TRBJ2-7	TRBV11-2	TRBD1	-	TGTGCCAGCAGCGGGGCGGTCGGGACAGGAGCCTACGAGCAGTACTTC	CASSGAVGTGAYEQYF
TRBJ1-1	TRBV5-4	TRBD1	few	TGTGCCAGCAGCTTGTCCAAAGGGGCAGGGGGGATTGAAGCTTTCTTT	CASSLSKGAGGIEAFF
TRBJ1-1	TRBV10-3	-	few	TGTGCCATCCTGAGAGGGACTGAAGCTTTCTTT	CAILRGTEAFF
TRBJ1-1	TRBV25-1	-	few	TGTGCCAGCAGTGAATCCTTGAACAGCAGTCCTGAAGCTTTCTTT	CASSESLNSSPEAFF
TRBJ2-5	TRBV9	TRBD2	-	TGTGCCAGCAGCGGACCTAGCGGGAGGTTTTCAGAGGCCCAGTACTTC	CASSGPSGRFSEAQYF
TRBJ2-3	TRBV6-1	TRBD1	-	TGTGCCAGCAGCTTCGACAGGGTGGGCACAGATACGCAGTATTTT	CASSFDRVGTDTQYF
TRBJ1-2	TRBV6-6	-	few	TGTGCCAGCAGTTACTACGAAACGGGCTATGGCTACACCTTC	CASSYYETGYGYTF
TRBJ2-2	TRBV5-6	-	-	TGTGCCAGCAGCTCCGAGGCTCCCGGGGAGCTGTTTTTT	CASSSEAPGELFF
TRBJ1-2	TRBV6-5	TRBD1	-	TGTGCCAGCAGTGTACGGACAGGCCTCTACACCTTC	CASSVRTGLYTF
TRBJ2-7	TRBV4-1	TRBD2	-	TGCGCCAGCAGCCAAGATCGGGGCGGGAGACGATACGAGCAGTACTTC	CASSQDRGGRRYEQYF
TRBJ2-6	TRBV9	-	-	TGTGCCAGCAGCTCAGACGGGTTGAACTCTGGGGCCAACGTCCTGACTTTC	CASSSDGLNSGANVLTF
TRBJ2-2	TRBV11-2	-	-	TGTGCCAGCAGCTTGGGAGGTCCCGGGGAGCTGTTTTTT	CASSLGGPGELFF
TRBJ2-7	TRBV6-1	TRBD1	-	TGTGCCAGCATCCAGGGGGCCCGCTCCTACGAGCAGTACTTC	CASIQGARSYEQYF
TRBJ2-1	TRBV23-1	TRBD2	-	TGCGCCAGCAGTCTCGGGGCGGGAGGGCCGTCCAATGAGCAGTTCTTC	CASSLGAGGPSNEQFF
TRBJ2-3	TRBV29-1	-	-	TGCAGCGGTGGAGGCGCGGGGCAATCTAGCACAGATACGCAGTATTTT	CSGGGAGQSSTDTQYF
TRBJ1-4	TRBV25-1	-	once	TGTGCCAGCAGTGAAGGGGGCGGTGGTGAAAAACTGTTTTTT	CASSEGGGGEKLFF
TRBJ2-7	TRBV28	TRBD1	-	TGTGCCAGCACCTCCCCGGACAGGGCCTACGAGCAGTACTTC	CASTSPDRAYEQYF
TRBJ1-1	TRBV19	-	-	TGTGCCTCCGGTGCAGGGATGAACACTGAAGCTTTCTTT	CASGAGMNTEAFF
TRBJ2-7	TRBV21-1	-	few	TGTGCCAGCAGCAAAAGGCCGAGAGCGCGACAGGGGAGACACGAGCAGTACTTC	CASSKRPRARQGRHEQYF
TRBJ2-5	TRBV5-4	TRBD1	-	TGTGCCAGCAGCTTTTACCCGGGACAGGAGACCCAGTACTTC	CASSFYPGQETQYF
TRBJ2-3	TRBV14	-	-	TGTGCCAGCAGCCAAGATCCGGGGTGGGATACGCAGTATTTT	CASSQDPGWDTQYF
TRBJ2-1	TRBV6-6	TRBD2	-	TGTGCCAGCAGACGACTAGCGGGGGAGACCTATGAGCAGTTCTTC	CASRRLAGETYEQFF
TRBJ2-2	TRBV10-3	-	few	TGTGCCATCAGTGAGTCGAGGGGGGAGCTGTTTTTT	CAISESRGELFF
TRBJ2-7	TRBV19	TRBD2	few	TGTGCCAGTAGTACCCGGACTAGCGAGTTGTACGAGCAGTACTTC	CASSTRTSELYEQYF
TRBJ2-3	TRBV19	TRBD1	-	TGTGCCAGTAGCCCCCGGACAGGTCCCTTAGATACGCAGTATTTT	CASSPRTGPLDTQYF
TRBJ2-7	TRBV5-4	TRBD1	few	TGTGCCAGCAGCTTGGGGGACAGGGGCAGCTCCTACGAGCAGTACTTC	CASSLGDRGSSYEQYF
TRBJ2-7	TRBV5-6	-	-	TGTGCCAGCAGCTTGGAAGTGTGGGCCGAGCAGTACTTC	CASSLEVWAEQYF
TRBJ2-7	TRBV7-2	-	-	TGTGCCAGCAGCTTAGGCCGTCCGACAGTGTACGAGCAGTACTTC	CASSLGRPTVYEQYF
TRBJ2-1	TRBV2	TRBD2	-	TGTGCCAGCAGAGCCCTACTAGCGGGGGGCCTCGGGAAAGGTGAGCAGTTCTTC	CASRALLAGGLGKGEQFF
TRBJ2-5	TRBV27	-	-	TGTGCCAGCAGTTTAATAGGCGGTCAGCCCCCGGTTCTGACCCAGTACTTC	CASSLIGGQPPVLTQYF
TRBJ1-2	TRBV4-2	-	-	TGTGCCAGCAGCCAATCTACAGGGAATAACTATGGCTACACCTTC	CASSQSTGNNYGYTF
TRBJ2-1	TRBV5-1	TRBD2	-	TGCGCCAGCAGAAGCGGGGGGCCCTACAATGAGCAGTTCTTC	CASRSGGPYNEQFF
TRBJ2-2	TRBV7-3	TRBD2	-	TGTGCCAGCAGTACTCCGGGGGGGCGCCTGAACACCGGGGAGCTGTTTTTT	CASSTPGGRLNTGELFF
TRBJ2-7	TRBV7-9	TRBD1	-	TGTGCCAGCAGCTTAGGACAGGGCGTCGAGCAGTACTTC	CASSLGQGVEQYF
TRBJ1-2	TRBV5-5	TRBD1	few	TGTGCCAGCAGTTCCGACAGGGGTTTGATTGGCTACACCTTC	CASSSDRGLIGYTF
TRBJ2-1	TRBV5-1	-	once	TGCGCCAGCAGCTTGATAAATGAGCAGTTCTTC	CASSLINEQFF
TRBJ1-1	TRBV29-1	-	-	TGCAGCGTTGAAGTGGGGGGAGCGAACACTGAAGCTTTCTTT	CSVEVGGANTEAFF
TRBJ1-2	TRBV19	TRBD1	few	TGTGCCAGTACCTTCCTCCCACAGGGGGCATATGGCTACACCTTC	CASTFLPQGAYGYTF
TRBJ2-7	TRBV5-1	TRBD2	-	TGCGCCAGCAGCTTGCCGACTAGCGGGAGCCACGAGCAGTACTTC	CASSLPTSGSHEQYF
TRBJ1-1	TRBV5-1	-	once	TGCGCCAGCAGCTTGGGGGGCCAGGACACTGAAGCTTTCTTT	CASSLGGQDTEAFF
TRBJ2-2	TRBV11-2	TRBD2	-	TGTGCCAGCAGCAGAACTAGCGGGAGTGGCGGGGAGCTGTTTTTT	CASSRTSGSGGELFF
TRBJ2-7	TRBV28	-	few	TGTGCCAGCAGACCGACAGGTACTTACTCCTACGAGCAGTACTTC	CASRPTGTYSYEQYF
TRBJ1-2	TRBV9	-	-	TGTGCCAGCAGCCCACATGGGCCCTCTAACTATGGCTACACCTTC	CASSPHGPSNYGYTF
TRBJ2-2	TRBV19	TRBD1	-	TGTGCCAGTAGTCTTTGGACAGGGGACACCGGGGAGCTGTTTTTT	CASSLWTGDTGELFF
TRBJ1-1	TRBV7-3	TRBD1	-	TGTGCCAGCAGCTTAAACAGGGGGGTTACTGAAGCTTTCTTT	CASSLNRGVTEAFF
TRBJ2-3	TRBV10-1	TRBD2	-	TGCGCCAGCAGTGGACTAGCGGGATCTGGGGCAGATACGCAGTATTTT	CASSGLAGSGADTQYF
TRBJ2-7	TRBV9	TRBD2	-	TGTGCCAGCAGCCGCACTAGCGAGGCCTACGAGCAGTACTTC	CASSRTSEAYEQYF
TRBJ2-7	TRBV15	TRBD1	few	TGTGCCACCAGCAGGGGTTACGGGACAGGGGGCTACGAGCAGTACTTC	CATSRGYGTGGYEQYF